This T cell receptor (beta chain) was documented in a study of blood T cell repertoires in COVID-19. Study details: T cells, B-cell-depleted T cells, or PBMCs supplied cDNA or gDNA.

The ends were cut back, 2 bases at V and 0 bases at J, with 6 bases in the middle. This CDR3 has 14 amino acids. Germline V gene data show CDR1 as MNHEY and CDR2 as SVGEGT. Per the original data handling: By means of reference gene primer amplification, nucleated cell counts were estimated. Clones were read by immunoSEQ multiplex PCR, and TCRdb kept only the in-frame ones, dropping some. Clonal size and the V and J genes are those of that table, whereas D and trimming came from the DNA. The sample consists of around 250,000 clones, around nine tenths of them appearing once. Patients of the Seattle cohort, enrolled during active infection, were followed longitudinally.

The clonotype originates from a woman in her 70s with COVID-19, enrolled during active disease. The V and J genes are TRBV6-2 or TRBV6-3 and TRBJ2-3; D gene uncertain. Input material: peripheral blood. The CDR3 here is CASSYAASTDTQYF. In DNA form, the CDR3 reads TGTGCCAGCAGTTACGCGGCGAGCACAGATACGCAGTATTTT.